This T cell receptor (beta chain) was observed in a study of T cells in Graves' hyperthyroidism and ophthalmopathy. Regarding the study as a whole: Ophthalmopathy was identified by the model a median approximately six months ahead of onset.

Not enrolled were patients with uncontrolled infection, other autoimmune disease, pregnancy or lactation. Diagnosis relied on clinical symptoms, serum thyroxine and TRAb, thyroid ultrasound and orbital computed tomography. This CDR3 contains 17 residues. Germline V lookup: CDR1 MNHNS, CDR2 SASEGT. The V gene lost 1 base and the J gene lost 0 bases, with 13 bases spanning the gap. Remarks on this clonotype: Its target is not known. A read error may be the cause here, since a much bigger clone is one base away.

Amplified regions were TCR beta CDR3 sequences from RNA transcripts. HTBI primers were the set used in a first-round RT-PCR of the TCR CDR3. Each CDR3 protein gets one entry after TCRdb re-called the multiplex PCR reads with MiXCR. The sample contains hundreds of thousands of distinct CDR3 sequences, 14% to 15% of which appear only once. The specimen sequenced was blood. The V and J genes are TRBV6-1 and TRBJ1-5, with D possibly being TRBD1 (5 bases). This receptor was obtained from a man aged 18 to 30 with Graves' ophthalmopathy. CDR3 in DNA: TGTGCCAGCAGTGAAGTCGATAGGAGGGGTAGCAATCAGCCCCAGCATTTT. This codes for CASSEVDRRGSNQPQHF.